The 16 T cell receptor beta chains below all came from one sample that was sequenced in a study of tumor and adjacent non-tumor tissue in lung cancer. No cell sorting was done before RNA was extracted from the tissue. The library came from three nested PCR rounds adapted from ARM-PCR protocols. TCRdb reprocessed the multiplex PCR reads via MiXCR and lists one record per CDR3 protein. The data contain approximately 71,000 distinct CDR3 sequences, roughly 60% of them singletons. The sequenced sample was lung tumor tissue. These receptors all stem from a man in his forties or fifties with non-small cell lung cancer.

On this clonotype itself: One end of the junction is discordant with germline, which a read error may explain. The J gene is TRBJ1-2, the V gene TRBV11-2; possible D gene TRBD1, 6 bases. The CDR3 runs 14 residues. Germline V gene lookup returns CDR1 SGHAT and CDR2 FQNNGV. The CDR3 bases are TGTGCCAGCAGCCCACGGGGACAAATCTATGGCTACACCTTT. Its protein product is CASSPRGQIYGYTF.

This clonotype came up a few times. This could be a read error, since a much larger clone is one nucleotide away. This rearrangement joins TRBV10-3 to TRBJ1-2; tentative D call: TRBD1 (5 bases). The CDR3 is 13 amino acids. CDR1 and CDR2 (germline): ENHRY, SYGVKD. The chain's CDR3 is CVVAGHLNYGYTF. CDR3 nucleotides: TGTGTCGTCGCCGGACATCTTAACTATGGCTACACCTTC.

This clonotype appeared many times. The chain employs TRBV2 and TRBJ2-1, with 8 positions matching TRBD1. The V segment lost 5 bases and the J segment 4 bases; nucleotides outside the gene matches: 7. Germline CDR1 SNHLY, CDR2 FYNNEI. This CDR3 is 15 amino acids long. The CDR3 DNA reads as TGTGCCAGCAGTAGGGCAGGGGGCGCGTACAATGAGCAGTTCTTC. It specifies CASSRAGGAYNEQFF. Using reference TRBV2 and TRBJ2-1 for the parts outside the CDR3, the full variable domain is EPEVTQTPSHQVTQMGQEVILRCVPISNHLYFYWYRQILGQKVEFLVSFYNNEISEKSEIFDDQFSVERPDGSNFTLKIRSTKLEDSAMYFCASSRAGGAYNEQFFGPGTRLTVL.

In this sample, this clonotype turned up a few times. A much more abundant neighbour one base away suggests this may be a read error. The CDR3 ends on some other residue instead of the conserved phenylalanine or tryptophan, so this is likely a read error. The chain joins TRBV6-5 to TRBJ2-1, with a possible D match to TRBD2 (5 bases). The CDR3 has 15 amino acids. Germline V CDR1 and CDR2: MNHEY, SVGAGI. Trimming pared 2 bases from V and 0 bases from J, leaving 8 bases between. CDR3 bases: TGTGCCAGCAGTTACCGGGAAAGCTCCTACAATGAGCAGTTCTTA. Translating gives CASSYRESSYNEQFL.

In the case of this clonotype: Given a much more abundant clone one base away, this may be a read error. V is TRBV6-5 and J is TRBJ2-5, with a tentative D call TRBD1 (5 bases). CDR1 and CDR2 from the germline V gene are MNHEY and SVGAGI. The CDR3 has 13 amino acids. CDR3 sequence: CVSSPDRKETQYF. Written as DNA, the CDR3 is TGTGTCAGCAGTCCCGACAGAAAAGAGACCCAGTACTTC.

This clonotype was observed a few times. One base away lies a much larger clone, so this may be a sequencing read error. This chain connects TRBV5-4 to TRBJ1-1; TRBD1 matches 7 bases. The length of the CDR3 is 14 residues. V dropped 6 bases and J dropped 1; count of bases not matched to a gene: 6. Germline V CDR1 and CDR2: SGHNT, YYREEE (reference sequence). The chain's CDR3 is CASNSQGPNTEAFF. DNA for the CDR3: TGTGCCAGCAACTCACAGGGGCCGAACACTGAAGCTTTCTTT.

Turning to this clonotype: A junction end diverges from the germline sequence, so it may reflect a read error. This chain links TRBV5-6 with TRBJ2-4; D might be TRBD1 or TRBD2, each matching 5 bases. The CDR3 has 16 residues. Germline CDR1 SGHDT, CDR2 YYEEEE. CDR3 sequence (DNA): TGTGCCAACAGCCGGAATAGGGACGATCTAGGCAACATTCAGTACTTC. Residues: CANSRNRDDLGNIQYF.

Points on this clonotype: Germline is not matched at one junction end, which may reflect a read error. The V gene is TRBV11-3, the J gene TRBJ2-3; 10 bases agree with TRBD2. CDR1 SGHNT and CDR2 YENEEA come from the germline V gene. The length of the CDR3 is 17 residues. This CDR3 is CACSLGTAGGPSDTQYF. CDR3 nucleotide sequence: TGTGCCTGCAGCTTAGGAACAGCGGGAGGGCCATCGGATACACAGTATTTT. The complete variable domain, with remaining parts taken from reference TRBV11-3 and TRBJ2-3, reads EAGVVQSPRYKIIEKKQPVAFWCNPISGHNTLYWYLQNLGQGPELLIRYENEEAVDDSQLPKDRFSAERLKGVDSTLKIQPAELGDSAVYLCACSLGTAGGPSDTQYFGPGTRLTVL.

On this clonotype: A much larger clone lies one base from this, so it may be a read error. The chain couples TRBV11-1 to TRBJ1-6; possible D gene TRBD1, 5 bases. The CDR3 runs to 14 residues. CDR1 is SGHAT and CDR2 is FQDESV in the germline V gene (reference sequence). The CDR3 loop is CASSWGNYNSPFHF. The CDR3 nucleotides are TGTGCCAGCAGTTGGGGCAACTATAATTCACCCTTCCACTTT. Full variable domain (missing parts from reference TRBV11-1 and TRBJ1-6): EAEVAQSPRYKITEKSQAVAFWCDPISGHATLYWYRQILGQGPELLVQFQDESVVDDSQLPKDRFSAERLKGVDSTLKIQPAELGDSAMYLCASSWGNYNSPFHFGNGTRLTVT.

Of note for this clonotype: This clone may be a read error of a much larger clone one base away. The chain carries TRBV20-1 and TRBJ2-1, with 7 bases matching TRBD2. The germline gives CDR1 DFQATT, CDR2 SNEGSKA (reference sequence). V lost 7 bases and J lost 3; bases outside the gene matches: 9. The CDR3 runs to 14 residues. The CDR3 DNA is TGCAGTGTTAGGGCGGGAGATAACTACAATGAGCAGTTCTTC. Translated, it gives CSVRAGDNYNEQFF.

This clonotype is large by share. V is TRBV12-3 or TRBV12-4 and J is TRBJ1-1; D is ambiguous. CDR3 length equals 15 residues. Trimming took off 4 bases at V and 0 bases at J, with 12 bases between the two ends. DNA of the CDR3: TGTGCCAGCAGTTACCGACGGGAGATGAACACTGAAGCTTTCTTT. This encodes CASSYRREMNTEAFF.

This clonotype was observed many times. The J gene is TRBJ1-4, the V gene TRBV4-1; 7 positions match TRBD1. The CDR3 is 15 residues long. V lost 2 bases, J lost 5 bases, and 5 bases stayed unmatched. Germline-derived CDR1 and CDR2 are MGHRA and YSYEKL. CDR3 bases: TGCGCCAGCAGCCAACCGGACAGGATCAATGAAAAACTGTTTTTT. This translates into CASSQPDRINEKLFF.

To note about this clonotype: The junction departs from the called germline gene at one end, perhaps through a read error. This sequence joins TRBV10-1 and TRBJ2-2; possible D gene TRBD2, 5 bases. This CDR3 has 14 residues. The germline V gene has CDR1 WNHNN and CDR2 SYGVQD (reference sequence). CDR3 residues: CTSAEGFNTGELFF. The CDR3, as DNA: TGCACCAGCGCAGAGGGCTTTAATACCGGGGAGCTGTTTTTT.

This clonotype was picked up one time. A much more abundant neighbour one base away suggests this may be a read error. No conserved phenylalanine or tryptophan is present at the end of the CDR3, so a read error is the likely explanation. The chain recombines TRBV20-1 with TRBJ1-1; no clear D gene. This CDR3 region has 13 residues. Germline-derived CDR1 and CDR2 are DFQATT and SNEGSKA (reference sequence). Trimming took off 0 bases at V and 6 bases at J, with 11 bases between the two ends. CDR3 sequence (DNA): TGCAGTGCTAGAGAACCGCCGAAAGCTGAAGCTTTCTAT. Protein sequence: CSAREPPKAEAFY.

This sequence joins TRBV6-2 or TRBV6-3 and TRBJ2-4; D tentatively reads TRBD1 or TRBD2 (6 bases each). This CDR3 contains 16 residues. V was pared by 2 bases and J by 4 bases, with 15 bases between. Germline lookup yields CDR1 MNHEY and CDR2 SVGEGT. The CDR3 spells CASSYVRGLGKNIQYF. Written as DNA, the CDR3 is TGTGCCAGCAGTTACGTTCGGGGGCTAGGTAAAAACATTCAGTACTTC.

On this clonotype: This CDR3 is missing its conserved last phenylalanine or tryptophan, likely due to a read error. This chain links TRBV11-2 with TRBJ2-5; no reliable D call. Per the germline V gene, CDR1 is SGHAT and CDR2 is FQNNGV. CDR3 size: 12 residues. CDR3 bases: TGTGCCAGCAGGGAGATTCAAGAGACACAGTACTTA. Amino acids: CASREIQETQYL.